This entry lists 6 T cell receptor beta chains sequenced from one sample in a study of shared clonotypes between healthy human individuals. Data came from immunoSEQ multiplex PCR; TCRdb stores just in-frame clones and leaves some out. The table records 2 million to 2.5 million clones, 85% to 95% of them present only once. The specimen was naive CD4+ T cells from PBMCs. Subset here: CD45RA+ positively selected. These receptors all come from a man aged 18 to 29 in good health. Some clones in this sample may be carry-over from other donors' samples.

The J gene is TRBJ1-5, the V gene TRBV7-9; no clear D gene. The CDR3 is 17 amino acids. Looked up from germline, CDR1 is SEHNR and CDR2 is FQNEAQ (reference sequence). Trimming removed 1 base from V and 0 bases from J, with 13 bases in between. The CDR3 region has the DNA TGTGCCAGCAGCTTAGGTGAAGGGTCCTATAGCAATCAGCCCCAGCATTTT. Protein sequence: CASSLGEGSYSNQPQHF.

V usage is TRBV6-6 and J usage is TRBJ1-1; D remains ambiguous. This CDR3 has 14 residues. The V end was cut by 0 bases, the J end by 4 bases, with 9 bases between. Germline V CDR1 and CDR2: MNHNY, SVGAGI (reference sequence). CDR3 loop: CASSYSRQATEAFF. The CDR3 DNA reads TGTGCCAGCAGTTACTCACGGCAGGCCACTGAAGCTTTCTTT.

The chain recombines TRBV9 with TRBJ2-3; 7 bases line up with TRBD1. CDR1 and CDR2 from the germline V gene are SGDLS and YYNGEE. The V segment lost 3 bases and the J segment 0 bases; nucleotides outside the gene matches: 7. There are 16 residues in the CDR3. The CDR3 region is CASSAQGQRSTDTQYF. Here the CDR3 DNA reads TGTGCCAGCAGCGCTCAGGGACAGCGCAGCACAGATACGCAGTATTTT.

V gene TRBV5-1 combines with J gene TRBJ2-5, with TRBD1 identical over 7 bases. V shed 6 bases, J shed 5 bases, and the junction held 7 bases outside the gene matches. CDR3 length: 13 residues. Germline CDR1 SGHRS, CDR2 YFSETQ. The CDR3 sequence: CASKTGPRETQYF. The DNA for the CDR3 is TGCGCCAGCAAGACAGGGCCAAGGGAGACCCAGTACTTC.

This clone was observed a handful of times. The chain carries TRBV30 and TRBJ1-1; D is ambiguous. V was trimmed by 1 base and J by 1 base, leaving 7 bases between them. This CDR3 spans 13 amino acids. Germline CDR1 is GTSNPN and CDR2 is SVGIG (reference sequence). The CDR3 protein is CAWSAQTNTEAFF. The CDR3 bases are TGTGCCTGGAGTGCTCAAACGAACACTGAAGCTTTCTTT. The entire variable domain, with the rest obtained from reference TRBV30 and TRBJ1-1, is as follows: SQTIHQWPATLVQPVGSPLSLECTVEGTSNPNLYWYRQAAGRGLQLLFYSVGIGQISSEVPQNLSASRPQDRQFILSSKKLLLSDSGFYLCAWSAQTNTEAFFGQGTRLTVV.

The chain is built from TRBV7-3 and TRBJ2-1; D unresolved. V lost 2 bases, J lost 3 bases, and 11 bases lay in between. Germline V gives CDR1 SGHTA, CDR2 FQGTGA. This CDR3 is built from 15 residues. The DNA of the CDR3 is TGTGCCAGCAGCTTAGGATGGACGGACTACAATGAGCAGTTCTTC. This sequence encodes CASSLGWTDYNEQFF.